This TCR beta chain was recovered during a study of blood T cell repertoires in COVID-19. The CDR3 length is 15 residues. CDR1 is MNHEY, CDR2 SVGAGI, per germline. Trimming cost V 7 bases and J 6 bases; bases outside gene matches: 12. TCRdb's table, derived via immunoSEQ multiplex PCR, lists solely in-frame clones and lacks some. The sample gives fewer than 350,000 clones, approximately 90% of which show up once; about 6.8% is in the top ten. The receptor was derived from a woman in her twenties or thirties with COVID-19, enrolled during active disease. V and J are TRBV6-5 and TRBJ2-1, with 7 bases lining up with TRBD2. The sample was peripheral blood. Here the CDR3 DNA reads TGTGCCAGCACCTCAAGCGGGATAAGGTTCAATGAGCAGTTCTTC. Translation: CASTSSGIRFNEQFF.